These T cell receptor beta chains were read from a single sample in a study of cytomegalovirus exposure and HLA in healthy donors. Clones were read by immunoSEQ multiplex PCR, and TCRdb kept only the in-frame ones, dropping some. There are about 62,000 clones in the sample; approximately 81% occur only once, and just under 3% lies in the top ten. The sequencing sample was made of PBMCs. These receptors were collected from a woman in her 30s in good health and CMV-seronegative. Both conserved end residues are part of each CDR3. The D gene is left open where the match is weak. Not all rows give a size; the values are once, few, many and, for expanded clones, a class.

TRBJ2-2 NA NA TRBV4-1 TGCGCCAGCAGCTTCCCATTGTACGCCCCTGGGGCCACCGGGGAGCTGTTTTTT CASSFPLYAPGATGELFF
TRBJ2-2 NA NA TRBV11-3 TGTGCCAGCAGCTTTGACAGCACGAACACCGGGGAGCTGTTTTTT CASSFDSTNTGELFF
TRBJ2-2 NA TRBD1 TRBV7-6 TGTGCCAGCAGGCCGACAGGGACCAACACCGGGGAGCTGTTTTTT CASRPTGTNTGELFF
TRBJ1-2 NA NA TRBV4-1 TGCGCCAGCAGCCACCTGACAGAAACAAGCTACACCTTC CASSHLTETSYTF
TRBJ1-1 few NA TRBV5-6 TGTGCCAGCAGCTTGTACAGGTCCGGGCGGGAAGCTTTCTTT CASSLYRSGREAFF
TRBJ1-2 NA NA TRBV19 TGTGCCAGTAGTATCTTAGGAGGAACCTATGGCTACACCTTC CASSILGGTYGYTF
TRBJ1-2 NA NA TRBV11-2 TGTGCCAGCAGCTTTCTAGGCGTACGACAGCCAGGAGACTATGGCTACACCTTC CASSFLGVRQPGDYGYTF
TRBJ2-5 NA NA TRBV6-5 TGTGCCAGCACCAACGGGGAGACCCAGTACTTC CASTNGETQYF
TRBJ1-1 NA NA TRBV2 TGTGCCAGCGTCAGACGGGGAAACACTGAAGCTTTCTTT CASVRRGNTEAFF
TRBJ2-7 NA TRBD2 TRBV27 TGTGCCAGCAGTTTTTGGCCTAGGGAGGGTCCCTACGAGCAGTACTTC CASSFWPREGPYEQYF
TRBJ1-3 NA NA TRBV5-1 TGCGCCAGCAGCTTGCTACCGTTCTCTGGAAACACCATATATTTT CASSLLPFSGNTIYF
TRBJ2-7 NA NA TRBV9 TGTGCCAGCAGCGTAACAGGAGACTACGAGCAGTACTTC CASSVTGDYEQYF
TRBJ2-3 NA NA TRBV19 TGTGCCAGTAGTACGCTCCGGGACACCCTTCGGACAGATACGCAGTATTTT CASSTLRDTLRTDTQYF
TRBJ2-3 once NA TRBV9 TGTGCCAGCAGTCAAGGGGGACACTCCACAGATACGCAGTATTTT CASSQGGHSTDTQYF
TRBJ1-4 NA NA TRBV10-3 TGTGCCATTCAAGGGGGGGATAATGAAAAACTGTTTTTT CAIQGGDNEKLFF
TRBJ2-7 NA TRBD1 TRBV5-1 TGCGCCAGCAGCTTGGATGGGACAGACTACGAGCAGTACTTC CASSLDGTDYEQYF
TRBJ2-3 NA TRBD2 TRBV5-1 TGCGCCAGCAGCCTCGGGACTAGCGGTGCCACAGATACGCAGTATTTT CASSLGTSGATDTQYF
TRBJ2-1 NA TRBD2 TRBV9 TGTGCCAGCAATATCCAGGGGACTAGCGGGGGTTTCGATGAGCAGTTCTTC CASNIQGTSGGFDEQFF
TRBJ2-3 NA TRBD2 TRBV7-8 TGTGCCAGCATCCAGACTAGCGGCGGGGGGGATACGCAGTATTTT CASIQTSGGGDTQYF
TRBJ2-7 NA NA TRBV9 TGTGCCAGCAGCGTAGCGGGAACCTCCTACGAGCAGTACTTC CASSVAGTSYEQYF
TRBJ1-2 NA TRBD1 TRBV28 TGTGCCAGCAGTTGGGGATCGCAGGGGGCCAACTATGGCTACACCTTC CASSWGSQGANYGYTF
TRBJ1-1 once NA TRBV7-8 TGTGCCAGCAGCCCACCAGGGAGGGGTGAAGCTTTCTTT CASSPPGRGEAFF
TRBJ1-2 NA TRBD1 TRBV6-1 TGTGCCAGCGGGACAGGGAATAACTATGGCTACACCTTC CASGTGNNYGYTF
TRBJ1-1 NA NA TRBV29-1 TGCAGCGTAATTGAGACAGGAACGGGAACGGCTGAAGCTTTCTTT CSVIETGTGTAEAFF
TRBJ1-2 NA NA TRBV10-1 TGCGCCAGCAGTGTATCAGGGGTCCCTTATGGCTACACCTTC CASSVSGVPYGYTF
TRBJ1-5 NA NA TRBV19 TGTGCCAGTAGTAACCTACAGGGATATCAGCCCCAGCATTTT CASSNLQGYQPQHF
TRBJ2-7 NA TRBD2 TRBV5-4 TGTGCCAGCAGCTTGGCGGGGGGCTCCTACGAGCAGTACTTC CASSLAGGSYEQYF
TRBJ2-3 NA TRBD2 TRBV7-2 TGTGCCAGCAGCCAAAGACGGACTAGCGGGGGGGTCACCGATACGCAGTATTTT CASSQRRTSGGVTDTQYF
TRBJ1-4 NA TRBD1 TRBV11-2 TGTGCCAGCAGCTCGACAGGGGTAAATGAAAAACTGTTTTTT CASSSTGVNEKLFF
TRBJ2-3 NA TRBD2 TRBV27 TGTGCCAGCAGTTACGGACTAGCGGAAACAGATACGCAGTATTTT CASSYGLAETDTQYF
TRBJ1-1 few NA TRBV19 TGTGCCAGTAGTATTTCGGGGAACACTGAAGCTTTCTTT CASSISGNTEAFF
TRBJ1-2 NA TRBD1 TRBV19 TGTGCCAGTAGTCCTAACCTTGGACAGGATAACTATGGCTACACCTTC CASSPNLGQDNYGYTF
TRBJ2-2 few TRBD1 TRBV9 TGTGCCAGCAGCCCTTGGGGGCGGGACAGGGTCACCGGGGAGCTGTTTTTT CASSPWGRDRVTGELFF
TRBJ1-2 NA NA TRBV12-5 TGTGCTAGTGGCCTCGACACTGGTTCGTCGTTTCGGTATGGCTACACCTTC CASGLDTGSSFRYGYTF
TRBJ2-3 NA TRBD1 TRBV10-1 TGCGCCAGCAGTCCTACCCCGGGACAGGCACCCAGAGACACAGATACGCAGTATTTT CASSPTPGQAPRDTDTQYF
TRBJ2-5 NA NA TRBV27 TGTGCCAGCAGTTTATTCGACCGGGGGACCCAGTACTTC CASSLFDRGTQYF
TRBJ2-3 NA NA TRBV28 TGTGCCAGCAGTTTATCTGATACGCAGTATTTT CASSLSDTQYF
TRBJ1-3 NA NA TRBV4-3 TGCGCCAGCAGCCAAGATGGCGGTGGAAGAAACACCATATATTTT CASSQDGGGRNTIYF